A selection of T cell receptor beta chains follows, all from one sample in a study of blood T cell repertoires in COVID-19. Produced via immunoSEQ multiplex PCR; TCRdb's table is partial and in-frame only. The table includes about 180,000 clones, roughly 89% detected once. The specimen sequenced was PBMCs or T cells enriched from blood (not recorded which). The receptors were sampled from a middle-aged woman with acute COVID-19. CDR3s include the opening cysteine and the closing phenylalanine or tryptophan. D genes are given only for firm matches. Part of the rows lack a size; the others show once, few, many or a class for expanded clones.

>TRBJ2-3|18|once|TRBV7-3|TRBD2
CASSLNSGLAGATDTQYF
>TRBJ2-3|13|-|TRBV12-3/TRBV12-4|-
CASSFTEADTQYF
>TRBJ1-1|13|-|TRBV3-1/TRBV3-2|TRBD1
CASSLTGVTEAFF
>TRBJ1-4|16|-|TRBV9|TRBD1
CASSVGGQGDFEKLFF
>TRBJ1-4|13|-|TRBV4-1|-
CASSQAPGEKLFF
>TRBJ2-1|16|-|TRBV2|TRBD1
CASSETGGGPYNEQFF
>TRBJ1-2|13|-|TRBV7-2|-
CASRIGQLYGYTF
>TRBJ2-1|15|-|TRBV7-3|TRBD2
CASSFEGLDDDEQFF
>TRBJ1-5|13|-|TRBV10-3|-
CAISESTDQPQHF
>TRBJ2-1|22|-|TRBV10-1|TRBD2
CASRSDRTSGRGLRWIRHEQFF
>TRBJ2-7|13|once|TRBV5-6|TRBD1
CASSRDRNYEQYF
>TRBJ2-7|14|-|TRBV30|TRBD2
CAWSPGTSFYEQYF
>TRBJ2-2|16|-|TRBV7-6|TRBD1
CASSPRTGANTGELFF
>TRBJ2-6|18|-|TRBV5-1|TRBD1
CASSTSGTGSSGANVLTF
>TRBJ2-1|11|-|TRBV29-1|TRBD1
CSVDRGNEQFF
>TRBJ1-1|14|few|TRBV25-1|TRBD1
CASSGRQGRTEAFF
>TRBJ2-3|14|-|TRBV7-8|-
CASSPDTLPDTQYF
>TRBJ1-1|15|-|TRBV7-2|TRBD1
CASSSATGVGTEAFF
>TRBJ1-5|14|-|TRBV2|TRBD1
CASSEDRIGQPQHF
>TRBJ1-3|13|-|TRBV7-9|-
CASSKEYRQTIYF
>TRBJ1-1|15|once|TRBV29-1|TRBD1
CSVGGTGGANTEAFF
>TRBJ1-3|16|-|TRBV9|-
CASSVRGDRSGNTIYF
>TRBJ1-5|16|-|TRBV18|TRBD1
CASSLRQGDGNQPQHF
>TRBJ1-3|14|-|TRBV6-5|-
CASIPVSSGNTIYF
>TRBJ2-7|13|-|TRBV7-9|-
CASSPRTSYEQYF
>TRBJ2-7|14|-|TRBV7-2|TRBD2
CASSLVAGVREQYF
>TRBJ2-3|15|-|TRBV7-8|-
CASSLDREVADTQYF
>TRBJ2-5|15|-|TRBV11-3|TRBD1
CASSRSGQGAETQYF
>TRBJ2-7|14|-|TRBV7-9|-
CASLEHGSSYEQYF
>TRBJ2-3|15|-|TRBV5-1|-
CASSLQDSSTDTQYF
>TRBJ2-3|16|-|TRBV9|-
CASSVSEGGPEDTQYF
>TRBJ2-2|14|few|TRBV7-3|-
CASSITGLTGELFF
>TRBJ2-3|16|-|TRBV19|-
CASSIPGAPSTDTQYF
>TRBJ2-1|16|-|TRBV6-5|TRBD2
CASSSQTSGIYNEQFF
>TRBJ2-3|17|-|TRBV18|TRBD2
CASSPRALAGGPDTQYF
>TRBJ2-7|14|-|TRBV19|TRBD1
CARGTGTDYYEQYF
>TRBJ1-1|15|-|TRBV19|-
CASSIDHEGGSEAFF
>TRBJ1-2|14|-|TRBV4-2|TRBD1
CASSRDRGGYGYTF
>TRBJ1-2|15|-|TRBV4-3|-
CASSQGDDRNYGYTF
>TRBJ2-5|12|-|TRBV6-5|-
CASSERMETQYF
>TRBJ2-1|14|-|TRBV2|TRBD2
CARTPGLAYNEQFF
>TRBJ1-1|15|-|TRBV5-1|TRBD1
CASSEGQGPNTEAFF
>TRBJ1-3|14|-|TRBV30|-
CAWSAAGMGNTIYF
>TRBJ2-1|12|-|TRBV2|-
CASTGGYNEQFF
>TRBJ2-1|14|many|TRBV6-4|TRBD2
CASSVGTSVTEQFF
>TRBJ1-1|17|-|TRBV3-1/TRBV3-2|TRBD1
CASSQDLRQGLGAEAFF
>TRBJ2-2|19|-|TRBV9|TRBD2
CASSLRLAGAFWDTGELFF
>TRBJ1-6|17|-|TRBV2|-
CASSEAFLSGYNSPLHF